This T cell receptor (beta chain) originates from a study of a mutant IDH1 vaccine in newly diagnosed glioma. Study-wide background: Eight vaccinations were given in weeks 1, 3, 5, 7, 11, 15, 19 and 23. General observations from the study: The authors found pseudoprogression apparently unrelated to changes in top peripheral T cell clonotypes. Of the patients, 85% to 95% had vaccine-induced immune responses.

As concerns this clone: Its antigen remains unidentified.

Assay: immunoSEQ multiplex PCR; the TCRdb copy retains only in-frame clones and omits some. This table has 35,000 or so clones, under 90% appearing once. The CDR3 consists of 15 residues. V lost 4 bases, J lost 1 base, and 13 bases lay in between. Germline CDR1 reads SGHAT; CDR2 reads FQNNGV. Specified time point: week 11, during vaccination. The content of each vaccine dose was 300 ug of mutant IDH1 20-mer peptide, and topical imiquimod accompanied it. Patients carried new grade 3 or 4 IDH1-mutant astrocytomas lacking nuclear ATRX. Source: peripheral blood mononuclear cells (PBMCs), taken from a glioma patient whose treatment included an IDH1 peptide vaccine. This clonotype originated in a woman aged 25 to 39 with glioma. Some clones in this sample may be carry-over from other donors' samples. The chain links TRBV11-2 to TRBJ1-1; no firm D call. The chain's CDR3 is CASSSSLAENTEAFF. The DNA for the CDR3 is TGTGCCAGCAGCTCAAGCCTGGCGGAGAACACTGAAGCTTTCTTT.